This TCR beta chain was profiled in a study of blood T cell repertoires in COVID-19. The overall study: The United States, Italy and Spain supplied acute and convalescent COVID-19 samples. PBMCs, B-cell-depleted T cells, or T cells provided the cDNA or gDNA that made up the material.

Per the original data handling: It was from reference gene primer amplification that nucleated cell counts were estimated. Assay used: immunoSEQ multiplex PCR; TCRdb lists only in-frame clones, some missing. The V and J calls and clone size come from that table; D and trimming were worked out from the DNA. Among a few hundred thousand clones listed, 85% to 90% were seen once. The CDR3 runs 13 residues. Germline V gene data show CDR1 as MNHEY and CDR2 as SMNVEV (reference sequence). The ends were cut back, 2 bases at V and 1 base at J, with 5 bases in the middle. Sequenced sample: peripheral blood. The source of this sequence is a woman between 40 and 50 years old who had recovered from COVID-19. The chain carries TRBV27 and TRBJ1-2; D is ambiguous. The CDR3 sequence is CASSLQYNYGYTF. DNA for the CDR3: TGTGCCAGCAGTTTACAGTATAACTATGGCTACACCTTC.